The 32 T cell receptor beta chains reported below all come from one sample, sequenced in a study of Ad26.COV2.S vaccination and SARS-CoV-2 variants. Method: immunoSEQ multiplex PCR; TCRdb's copy keeps in-frame clones and lacks some. This sample has about 390,000 clones; approximately 90% occur once, and the top ten carry roughly 3.2%. Stated treatment: 15 to 20 received Ad26.COV2.S at low or high dose, single or two shots; 5 received placebo; per-sample allocation not given. Sampling was done on day 63 after the first vaccine or placebo injection. This specimen was peripheral blood, taken in a trial of Ad26.COV2.S vaccine versus placebo. These receptors all stem from a person aged 18-60 years who received the Ad26.COV2.S COVID-19 vaccine or a placebo.

V is TRBV7-9 and J is TRBJ2-7; TRBD1 matches 7 bases. Trimming cost V 8 bases and J 4 bases; bases outside gene matches: 8. CDR1 SEHNR and CDR2 FQNEAQ come from the germline V gene (reference sequence). The CDR3 runs 13 residues. The CDR3 reads CASSRDRPYEQYF. CDR3 DNA sequence: TGTGCCAGCTCCCGGGACAGACCTTACGAGCAGTACTTC.

The gene calls are TRBV6-5 and TRBJ1-2; D gene uncertain. The CDR3 covers 13 residues. Germline CDR1 MNHEY, CDR2 SVGAGI. V dropped 0 bases and J dropped 6 bases, with 8 bases sitting between them. CDR3 DNA: TGTGCCAGCAGTTACTCCATAATTAATGGCTACACCTTC. It translates to CASSYSIINGYTF.

J is TRBJ2-3 and V is TRBV19, with a tentative D call TRBD1 (6 bases). There are 14 residues in the CDR3. Germline V gene lookup returns CDR1 LNHDA and CDR2 SQIVND (reference sequence). V lost 8 bases and J 6 bases, leaving 18 bases between the germline ends. CDR3 in amino acids: CASSGAGVSDTQYF. The CDR3 region has the DNA TGTGCCAGTTCCGGTGCAGGGGTATCTGATACGCAGTATTTT.

The chain carries TRBV7-2 and TRBJ2-5; TRBD2 matches at 11 bases. V shed 4 bases and J 4 bases; nucleotides not matched to a gene: 5. The V gene's germline CDR1 is SGHTA and CDR2 FQGNSA. CDR3 length equals 15 residues. CDR3 DNA: TGTGCCAGCAGCTCAGAACTAGCGGGGGCAGAGACCCAGTACTTC. Encoded protein: CASSSELAGAETQYF.

V usage is TRBV6-6 and J usage is TRBJ2-5, with D possibly being TRBD1 (6 bases). Germline-derived CDR1 and CDR2 are MNHNY and SVGAGI (reference sequence). With 7 bases removed from V and 4 bases from J, the gap between germline ends came to 16 bases. This CDR3 region has 14 residues. CDR3 DNA: TGTGCCAGCACCCTCTCGGGACAAATAGAGACCCAGTACTTC. This codes for CASTLSGQIETQYF.

This clone is a singleton in its sample. The V and J genes are TRBV10-3 and TRBJ2-3, with 7 positions matching TRBD2. This CDR3 has 18 residues. Losses at the gene ends were 4 bases for V and 3 bases for J; bases not matched to a gene: 16. Germline CDR1 reads ENHRY; CDR2 reads SYGVKD. The CDR3 region has the DNA TGTGCCATCAGTGGGGCTGCTAAGGCTAGCGGAAAAACAGATACGCAGTATTTT. This gives the protein CAISGAAKASGKTDTQYF.

The CDR3 nucleotides read TGCGCCAGCAGTGAGGGACTAGCGTTCCATGAGCAGTTCTTC. Its translation: CASSEGLAFHEQFF. The chain employs TRBV10-1 and TRBJ2-1; the match to TRBD2 covers 9 bases. The germline V gene has CDR1 WNHNN and CDR2 SYGVQD (reference sequence). The CDR3 runs to 14 residues. Trimming removed 2 bases from V and 8 bases from J; junction bases left unmatched: 4.

The chain recombines TRBV4-1 with TRBJ2-1, with a possible D match to TRBD2 (6 bases). The V and J ends lost 1 base and 4 bases respectively, with 14 bases between them. This CDR3 is built from 16 residues. Germline values: CDR1 MGHRA, CDR2 YSYEKL. CDR3 region: CASSQGGDGKYNEQFF. CDR3 nucleotides: TGCGCCAGCAGCCAAGGGGGGGACGGAAAATACAATGAGCAGTTCTTC.

This clone was observed a handful of times. The V call is TRBV6-5, the J call TRBJ1-3; D unresolved. V was shortened by 2 bases and J by 0 bases, with 5 bases between the two germline ends. The CDR3 is 14 amino acids. Germline V gene sequence: CDR1 MNHEY, CDR2 SVGAGI. The CDR3 nucleotides read TGTGCCAGCAGTTACCAGCCCTCTGGAAACACCATATATTTT. Protein: CASSYQPSGNTIYF.

This chain uses TRBV19 with TRBJ2-3, with TRBD2 identical over 13 bases. V was clipped by 5 bases and J by 1 base; unmatched bases: 0. The CDR3 spans 15 residues. The V gene's germline CDR1 is LNHDA and CDR2 SQIVND (reference sequence). The CDR3 here is CASSGTSGGTDTQYF. The CDR3 DNA reads as TGTGCCAGTAGTGGGACTAGCGGGGGCACAGATACGCAGTATTTT.

The V gene is TRBV7-8, the J gene TRBJ2-5; D remains unclear. V lost 1 base and J lost 0, with 6 bases in between. This CDR3 comprises 14 residues. CDR1 SGHVS and CDR2 FQNEAQ come from the germline V gene. CDR3 nucleotides: TGTGCCAGCAGCTTAGAGACCGACCAAGAGACCCAGTACTTC. Translated, it gives CASSLETDQETQYF.

The chain combines TRBV3-1 (or the pseudogene TRBV3-2) with TRBJ2-5; D unclear. Germline lookup yields CDR1 LGHDT and CDR2 YNNKEL (reference sequence). V was cut by 2 bases and J by 2 bases, with 9 bases left in between. CDR3 size: 14 residues. CDR3 DNA: TGTGCCAGCAGCCAACGTACGCAACAAGAGACCCAGTACTTC. This sequence encodes CASSQRTQQETQYF.

The V gene is TRBV12-5, the J gene TRBJ2-2, with TRBD1 identical over 10 bases. Germline V gives CDR1 LGHNT, CDR2 FRNRAP. This CDR3 is 15 amino acids long. V was pared by 6 bases and J by 5 bases, with 6 bases of the junction left unmatched. CDR3 DNA sequence: TGTGCTAGTGGGCTGTGGACAGGGGGTACCGGGGAGCTGTTTTTT. Translated: CASGLWTGGTGELFF.

In this sample, this clone turned up a few times. This chain links TRBV5-4 with TRBJ2-7; perhaps D is TRBD1 or TRBD2 (5 bases each). The germline CDR1 and CDR2 sequences are SGHNT and YYREEE (reference sequence). This CDR3 spans 16 amino acids. The V end was cut by 3 bases, the J end by 3 bases, with 19 bases between. DNA for the CDR3: TGTGCCAGCAGCTCAAGCCGGGACCACAAAATCTACGAGCAGTACTTC. It is translated as CASSSSRDHKIYEQYF.

The CDR3: CASSYGPNYGYTF. The CDR3 DNA is TGTGCCAGCAGTTACGGGCCTAACTATGGCTACACCTTC. This rearrangement joins TRBV2 to TRBJ1-2; D call uncertain. Germline lookup yields CDR1 SNHLY and CDR2 FYNNEI. The CDR3 has 13 amino acids. V was pared by 5 bases and J by 0 bases, with 7 bases between.

The chain joins TRBV6-5 to TRBJ1-2; 7 nucleotides line up with TRBD1. Germline values: CDR1 MNHEY, CDR2 SVGAGI. CDR3 size: 14 residues. Trimming took 7 bases from V and 2 from J; bases not matched to a gene: 7. CDR3 nucleotides: TGTGCCAGCATTACGTCGACAGGGAACTATGGCTACACCTTC. Its protein is CASITSTGNYGYTF.

The V and J genes are TRBV5-1 and TRBJ1-4, with 8 positions matching TRBD1. The CDR3 sequence is 15 residues long. Germline V gene lookup returns CDR1 SGHRS and CDR2 YFSETQ. Germline trimming cut 4 bases from V and 10 bases from J; bases unmatched to any gene: 12. The CDR3 sequence is CASSPTTGGFGKLFF. CDR3 sequence (DNA): TGCGCCAGCAGCCCGACCACAGGGGGGTTCGGAAAACTGTTTTTT.

The DNA of the CDR3 is TGTGCCAGCAGCTTATACTCTCGGGGCAATGAGCAGTTCTTC. Encoded protein: CASSLYSRGNEQFF. The rearrangement uses TRBV7-2 and TRBJ2-1; the D gene is possibly TRBD2 (5 bases). This CDR3 has 14 amino acids. The germline V and J ends were trimmed by 2 bases and 6 bases, with 11 bases remaining between them. Per the germline V gene, CDR1 is SGHTA and CDR2 is FQGNSA.

The rearrangement links TRBV18 to TRBJ1-2; D is undetermined. This CDR3 spans 17 amino acids. V lost 4 bases, J lost 5 bases, and 23 bases lay in between. From germline, CDR1 is KGHSH and CDR2 LQKENI. The DNA for the CDR3 is TGTGCCAGCTCACTCACACCTGGAGAGGGAGTAGGGTATGGCTACACCTTC. Translated: CASSLTPGEGVGYGYTF.

This clone was recorded only once. This sequence joins TRBV5-4 and TRBJ2-3; tentatively, D is TRBD2 (5 bases). V lost 1 base, J lost 4 bases, and 10 bases lay in between. The CDR3 is made up of 14 amino acids. In germline, CDR1 is SGHNT, CDR2 YYREEE (reference sequence). In DNA form, the CDR3 reads TGTGCCAGCAGCTTGTCGCTAGCAGCAGATACGCAGTATTTT. Protein sequence: CASSLSLAADTQYF.

The genes are TRBV10-3 and TRBJ2-2; tentative D call: TRBD2 (7 bases). V lost 7 bases to trimming and J lost 8 bases, with 14 bases between them. This CDR3 is built from 13 residues. CDR1 is ENHRY, CDR2 SYGVKD, per germline. CDR3 in amino acids: CAITSGEGGELFF. The CDR3 nucleotides read TGTGCCATCACATCAGGGGAGGGTGGGGAGCTGTTTTTT.

J is TRBJ2-5 and V is TRBV19, with D perhaps being TRBD1 or TRBD2 (6 bases each). V was shortened by 5 bases and J by 7 bases, with 14 bases between the two germline ends. Germline V lookup: CDR1 LNHDA, CDR2 SQIVND (reference sequence). The CDR3 length is 13 residues. CDR3 in DNA: TGTGCCAGTAGTCTCACAGGGACTGGGACCCAGTACTTC. This encodes CASSLTGTGTQYF.

The chain couples TRBV5-1 to TRBJ2-7; 7 bases map to TRBD1. CDR3 size: 14 residues. CDR1 and CDR2 (germline): SGHRS, YFSETQ. The V and J ends lost 2 bases and 7 bases, in that order; junction bases with no gene match: 9. CDR3 sequence: CASSFGTVSREQYF. CDR3 bases: TGCGCCAGCAGCTTCGGGACAGTGAGCAGGGAGCAGTACTTC. Full variable domain (missing parts from reference TRBV5-1 and TRBJ2-7): KAGVTQTPRYLIKTRGQQVTLSCSPISGHRSVSWYQQTPGQGLQFLFEYFSETQRNKGNFPGRFSGRQFSNSRSEMNVSTLELGDSALYLCASSFGTVSREQYFGPGTRLTVT.

The chain couples TRBV24-1 to TRBJ2-3; 9 bases match TRBD2. CDR1 and CDR2 from the germline V gene are KGHDR and SFDVKD. The CDR3 is made up of 16 amino acids. J was trimmed by 4 bases and V by 4 bases; bases with no gene match: 8. CDR3 in DNA: TGTGCCACCAGTGACCCCGGGACTAGCATGTCAGATACGCAGTATTTT. Amino acids: CATSDPGTSMSDTQYF.

The rearrangement uses TRBV18 and TRBJ2-2; TRBD1 matches at 10 bases. Germline V lookup: CDR1 KGHSH, CDR2 LQKENI. The junction had 5 bases not matched to a gene; V was cut back by 3 bases and J by 4 bases. The CDR3 length is 16 residues. The CDR3 DNA reads as TGTGCCAGCTCACCCGACAGGGGGCAATTCACCGGGGAGCTGTTTTTT. Translation gives CASSPDRGQFTGELFF.

The chain joins TRBV20-1 to TRBJ1-2; D call uncertain. Trimming stripped 3 bases from V and 4 bases from J, with 12 bases between. Germline V gives CDR1 DFQATT, CDR2 SNEGSKA (reference sequence). This CDR3 spans 13 amino acids. The CDR3 region is CSASTVPSYGYTF. CDR3 DNA: TGCAGTGCTAGTACCGTCCCCTCCTATGGCTACACCTTC.

The chain couples TRBV24-1 to TRBJ2-2, with 9 bases fitting TRBD1. The CDR3 totals 17 residues. V gave up 3 bases and J gave up 5 bases; unmatched junction bases: 9. Germline V gene data show CDR1 as KGHDR and CDR2 as SFDVKD. CDR3 nucleotides: TGTGCCACCAGTGATCCAGCCGGGACAGGGCCGACCGGGGAGCTGTTTTTT. The encoded protein is CATSDPAGTGPTGELFF.

The chain recombines TRBV11-2 with TRBJ1-5; no clear D gene. The CDR3 has 13 amino acids. Looked up from germline, CDR1 is SGHAT and CDR2 is FQNNGV. V gave up 3 bases and J gave up 4 bases, with 7 bases separating them. This CDR3 reads CASSLQPNQPQHF. Here the CDR3 DNA reads TGTGCCAGCAGCTTGCAACCAAATCAGCCCCAGCATTTT.

J is TRBJ1-3 and V is TRBV27, with D uncertain. From germline, CDR1 is MNHEY and CDR2 SMNVEV (reference sequence). The CDR3 contains 14 residues. Trimming pared 5 bases from V and 4 bases from J, leaving 12 bases between. This CDR3 reads CASSLAAVGNTIYF. The CDR3, as DNA: TGTGCCAGCAGTCTGGCCGCGGTAGGAAACACCATATATTTT.

The rearrangement joins TRBV11-1 to TRBJ1-2; D not certain. There are 14 residues in the CDR3. Trimming pared 8 bases from V and 2 bases from J, leaving 15 bases between. CDR1 and CDR2 from the germline V gene are SGHAT and FQDESV (reference sequence). CDR3 DNA: TGTGCCAGCGCCGAGGGAGGGTCCAACTATGGCTACACCTTC. Translating it yields CASAEGGSNYGYTF.

J is TRBJ2-1 and V is TRBV2, with D maybe TRBD1 (5 bases). Germline CDR1 is SNHLY and CDR2 is FYNNEI. CDR3 length: 14 amino acids. The V and J ends lost 7 bases and 7 bases respectively, with 17 bases between them. Here the CDR3 reads CASTWAGKGNEQFF. The CDR3 DNA reads TGTGCCAGCACTTGGGCAGGGAAAGGGAATGAGCAGTTCTTC. Combining the CDR3 with reference TRBV2 and TRBJ2-1 gives the whole variable domain EPEVTQTPSHQVTQMGQEVILRCVPISNHLYFYWYRQILGQKVEFLVSFYNNEISEKSEIFDDQFSVERPDGSNFTLKIRSTKLEDSAMYFCASTWAGKGNEQFFGPGTRLTVL.

This chain links TRBV7-8 with TRBJ2-1, with TRBD1 matching over 8 bases. V shed 6 bases, J shed 6 bases, and the junction held 13 bases outside the gene matches. This CDR3 spans 16 amino acids. Germline CDR1 reads SGHVS; CDR2 reads FQNEAQ. The CDR3 DNA reads TGTGCCAGCAGGACCTCGGGGACAGGATTACTCAATGAGCAGTTCTTC. This sequence encodes CASRTSGTGLLNEQFF.